A single T cell receptor (beta chain) is shown here with its context. This sample is drawn from a study of T cell changes during pregnancy in multiple sclerosis. Trimming took off 6 bases at V and 1 base at J, with 9 bases between the two ends. This CDR3 region has 14 residues. Germline V lookup: CDR1 MDHEN, CDR2 SYDVKM. Profiling relied on immunoSEQ multiplex PCR, and the TCRdb table lists in-frame clones only, not all of them. This sample has some 64,000 clones, with 92% found just once. The chain couples TRBV28 to TRBJ1-4; D might be TRBD1 (5 bases). This clonotype originated in a female donor with multiple sclerosis, enrolled in a pregnancy study. The sequenced sample was peripheral blood, obtained after pregnancy. The CDR3 region is CASRGPLTNEKLFF. In DNA, the CDR3 is TGTGCCAGCAGGGGGCCCCTAACTAATGAAAAACTGTTTTTT.